The TCR beta chain described here comes from a study of CD8+ T cells in alopecia areata. Study summary: Treated patients took oral tofacitinib at 5 to 10 mg twice daily. Overall study findings and caveats: A great number of expanded lesional clones endured in scalp and blood during tofacitinib. Possibly because of HLA-related factors, TCR sharing was less clear across patients than in mice. Expanded CD8+ clones among the top 100, as well as scalp clonality, were significantly decreased by tofacitinib.

A note on this clone: The target antigen is unknown.

CDR3 length: 12 amino acids. V was cut by 3 bases and J by 3 bases, with 6 bases left in between. Germline V gene sequence: CDR1 SEHNR, CDR2 FQNEAQ (reference sequence). RNA was isolated and reverse transcribed to cDNA, the sequencing template. Method: immunoSEQ multiplex PCR; TCRdb's copy keeps in-frame clones and lacks some. The sample has about 190,000 clones, over 60% seen once. Noted treatment: oral pan-JAK inhibitor, 5-10 mg twice daily. Specimen: CD4+ T cells sorted from blood, collected at week 4, from a patient treated with tofacitinib. The chain couples TRBV7-9 to TRBJ2-7; D is unclear. The TCR comes from a human donor with alopecia areata. Here the CDR3 reads CASSFDNYEQYF. For the CDR3, the DNA is TGTGCCAGCAGCTTTGACAACTACGAGCAGTACTTC.